Listed below are T cell receptor beta chains from one sample, sequenced in a study of T cell repertoires in cytomegalovirus infection. TCRdb reanalysed the reads using MiXCR and keeps one entry per CDR3 protein. The table lists around 300,000 distinct CDR3 sequences, about 25% of them singletons. The sample was PBMCs. Receptors were obtained from a human donor in good health (CMV status not recorded). Some clones in this sample may be carry-over from other donors' samples. CDR3s leave out the opening cysteine and the closing phenylalanine or tryptophan. The D gene is left open where the match is weak.

d_gene	v_gene	len	j_gene	CDR3aa
.	TRBV7-2	12	TRBJ1-4	ASSPSATNEKLF
TRBD1	TRBV29-1	11	TRBJ2-7	SVATDRFHEQY
.	TRBV28	13	TRBJ1-5	ASSPPRVGNQPQH
.	TRBV6-6	11	TRBJ2-7	ASSYGGSYEQY
.	TRBV5-4	13	TRBJ1-1	ASSWAGRANTAAF
TRBD1	TRBV6-2/TRBV6-3	13	TRBJ2-1	ARSTPRDRYNEQF
TRBD1	TRBV12-3/TRBV12-4	13	TRBJ2-2	ASRGQAMNTGELF
.	TRBV28	12	TRBJ1-2	ASSLVPSIYGYT
.	TRBV6-5	13	TRBJ1-3	ASSYGGGAGNTIY
TRBD2	TRBV20-1	12	TRBJ2-7	SAAGLGGSYEQY
.	TRBV7-9	14	TRBJ2-3	ASSLRGGAYPDTQY
.	TRBV3-1	13	TRBJ1-2	ASSQDQAGYYGYT
.	TRBV12-3/TRBV12-4	10	TRBJ1-1	ASSFHNTEAF
TRBD2	TRBV18	15	TRBJ2-3	ASSPNRGGTRTDTQY
.	TRBV24-1	13	TRBJ2-1	ATSDVQGSYNEQF
.	TRBV7-9	13	TRBJ2-1	ASSLMVGVGNEQF
TRBD2	TRBV7-8	13	TRBJ2-4	ASSPTSGRVNIQY
.	TRBV18	14	TRBJ2-1	ASSRDPGPSTNEQF
.	TRBV20-1	10	TRBJ2-7	SARGQLYEQY
TRBD1	TRBV7-9	16	TRBJ2-7	ASSPPGLPGQGTYEQY
.	TRBV5-1	16	TRBJ1-5	ASSLAPTETKGNQPQH
.	TRBV20-1	10	TRBJ2-7	SAREWAYEQY
.	TRBV5-1	15	TRBJ1-1	ASRTSPNKIMNTEAF
.	TRBV19	11	TRBJ1-5	ATEEGMNQPQH
TRBD2	TRBV5-1	14	TRBJ2-5	ASSFGLTSGGETQY
.	TRBV25-1	13	TRBJ2-1	ASSAGTLSYNEQF
TRBD2	TRBV7-2	11	TRBJ2-7	ASSSGGDYEQY
.	TRBV7-2	13	TRBJ2-5	ASSLEGGVLETQY
TRBD2	TRBV7-8	15	TRBJ2-7	ASSLSSGGRSSYEQY
TRBD2	TRBV15	14	TRBJ2-7	ATKNLAGGPPHEQY
.	TRBV7-2	12	TRBJ1-1	ASSLVQGNTEAF
.	TRBV29-1	10	TRBJ2-5	SVEKARETQY
.	TRBV5-1	13	TRBJ1-2	ASSLSPATNYGYT
.	TRBV7-8	13	TRBJ1-4	ASAHSRQGNEKLF
TRBD2	TRBV6-1	11	TRBJ2-7	ASRPSGTYEQY
TRBD2	TRBV7-3	14	TRBJ2-5	ASSPGTSGVTETQY
.	TRBV28	10	TRBJ1-4	ASRRDSQKLF
TRBD1	TRBV19	12	TRBJ2-7	ASRDRAATYEQY
.	TRBV7-2	12	TRBJ1-5	ASSLGQGFAPQH
.	TRBV20-1	12	TRBJ2-5	SASPPGYQETQY
TRBD2	TRBV11-2	14	TRBJ2-7	ASSLSLAGGPNEQY
TRBD2	TRBV7-9	15	TRBJ2-5	ASSLGTSGGQRETQY
TRBD2	TRBV28	11	TRBJ2-7	ASRGLAASEQY
TRBD1	TRBV7-9	13	TRBJ1-5	ASSFTGGIPQPQH
.	TRBV28	15	TRBJ1-4	ASSLPPDRWIREKLF
.	TRBV5-4	11	TRBJ2-7	ASSRDAPYEQY
.	TRBV5-6	12	TRBJ2-5	ASSRLEGPETQY
TRBD1	TRBV4-1	13	TRBJ1-1	ASSLAGGYGTEAF
.	TRBV30	11	TRBJ1-1	AWSLRGRTEAF
TRBD2	TRBV12-5	13	TRBJ2-1	ASGPGLTSLNEQF
.	TRBV24-1	11	TRBJ1-5	ATSDYGSQPQH
TRBD1	TRBV28	15	TRBJ1-1	ASSLFGAGGLNTEAF
.	TRBV7-2	12	TRBJ2-2	ASSPQGAVGELF
TRBD2	TRBV20-1	13	TRBJ2-1	SATRGAGAQRGQF
.	TRBV20-1	9	TRBJ1-1	SAPLLPRAF
TRBD1	TRBV2	11	TRBJ1-4	ASKTGGDEKLF
TRBD2	TRBV19	14	TRBJ2-1	ASKTLAGATSNEQF
.	TRBV7-2	13	TRBJ2-2	ASSLRQALYGELF
TRBD1	TRBV11-2	14	TRBJ2-5	ASSLRSGTGLRAQY
.	TRBV7-2	14	TRBJ2-7	ASSPWGRRASYEQY